Described below is a single T cell receptor (beta chain) sequence and its context. What antigen it recognizes has not been identified. Qualities for individual bases were not recorded, and no much larger clone is one base off. The sample belongs to a study of T cell responses to AZD1222 COVID-19 vaccine (dated by TCRdb to the early 2020s). Study-level background: A total of about 250 trial participants underwent TCR sequencing, of whom under 220 had received two doses of AZD1222 and roughly 26 had received two doses of the MenACWY control vaccine. Trial participants were enrolled into age subgroups of 18-55, 56-69 and 70-plus years, which contained about 160, 30 and 59 TCR-sequenced participants, respectively.

Taken from the germline V gene, the CDR1 and CDR2 loops are KGHSH and LQKENI. V loses 4 bases of germline sequence and J loses 6 bases, and the interval between the two ends is 9 bases. The CDR3 has 12 amino acids, counting the end cysteine and phenylalanine. Of the read, only the CDR3 DNA is kept; its 36 bases are in frame from base 1. The CDR3 regions of human TCRbeta chains were analyzed by immunosequencing. As for how the authors treated the data: Repertoire TCRs were matched against a reference library of SARS-CoV-2-specific TCRs generated with the MIRA antigen-specificity platform. Breadth was defined as the fraction of unique TCRs that were SARS-CoV-2-associated, and depth was defined as the fraction of total T cells that were SARS-CoV-2-associated. Using the MIRA data, each spike-specific TCR was mapped to the spike region that the TCR reacts to and placed in a CD4 or CD8 class. Log10-transformed breadth and depth values were compared by one-way ANOVA with Sidak's multiple comparisons tests. The immuneACCESS repertoire file appears here via TCRdb, limited to in-frame rearrangements. These files lack a portion of the clones; in checked studies, under half of the deficit traces to unresolved V genes, and the cause of the others is not known. V and J calls plus clone size are reproduced from that table; the DNA served to infer D and trimming. In all, the sample holds about 130,000 clones, and about 90% of those were seen once. Of the sample, approximately 2% falls within the top ten clones.

This specimen's time point label, interpreted: about 28 days (+/-7) after the second vaccine dose. AZD1222 recipients with second doses at about 4 weeks or about 12 weeks were pooled, because spike-specific TCR depth and breadth did not differ between schedules. Vaccinee samples were obtained from the UK trials COV001 and COV002, which included a single-blind randomized controlled phase 2/3 trial of AZD1222 (ChAdOx1 nCoV-19) in healthy adults. Trial participant PBMC samples were collected at day 0 and day 28 after the second dose for TCRbeta chain sequencing. Findings and caveats that apply to the study as a whole: Nearly half of unique spike-specific TCRs reportedly recognized epitopes outside regions mutated in the B.1.351 and B.1.1.7 variants. After two AZD1222 doses, spike-specific TCR breadth and depth were significantly higher than at day 0 and than in MenACWY recipients. Because no samples from the day 14 peak response were available, repertoires could be characterized only after the peak T cell response. The vaccine-associated CD4 TCRs covered the entire spike protein, and the dominant responses fell in regions 160-218 and 743-854. Participants were mostly white British and included more females than males, and it was suggested by the authors that clonal diversity may have been underestimated. The 56-69-year group was small, and its depth increase did not reach significance, likely because of low power. Conclusions about previously exposed vaccinees are limited, since just six AZD1222 recipients were seropositive for SARS-CoV-2 at baseline.

The rearrangement combines TRBV18 with TRBJ1-1, with the D gene not clear enough to name. The sequences come from peripheral blood, collected 28 days after the second AZD1222 dose. This sequence was found in an adult who received the AZD1222 COVID-19 vaccine. DNA sequence: TGTGCCAGCTCACGGACTGACGCTGAAGCTTTCTTT. Translated, this is CASSRTDAEAFF.